The 4 T cell receptor beta chains in this list originate from one sample, sequenced in a study of cytomegalovirus exposure and HLA in healthy donors. Both 60 Vbeta primers and 13 Jbeta primers went into the PCR. Clones were read by immunoSEQ multiplex PCR, and TCRdb kept only the in-frame ones, dropping some. The sample contains 150,000 to 200,000 clones, over 70% of which appear only once. Sequencing was performed on PBMCs. These TCRs come from a woman aged 45-65 years in good health and CMV-seronegative.

V usage is TRBV20-1 and J usage is TRBJ1-1; D is unresolved. This CDR3 region has 11 residues. Trimming removed 6 bases from V and 3 bases from J, with 8 bases in between. Germline CDR1 is DFQATT and CDR2 is SNEGSKA (reference sequence). CDR3 in DNA: TGCAGTGCCCCACATTACACTGAAGCTTTCTTT. This codes for CSAPHYTEAFF.

J is TRBJ1-2 and V is TRBV27; D uncertain. This CDR3 is 15 amino acids long. Germline loops: CDR1 MNHEY, CDR2 SMNVEV (reference sequence). V was trimmed by 0 bases and J by 3 bases, leaving 11 bases between them. As DNA, the CDR3 is TGTGCCAGCAGTTTATCGAGGAGGGCTTACTATGGCTACACCTTC. It codes for CASSLSRRAYYGYTF.

This clone appeared a single time. The chain links TRBV28 to TRBJ1-3; 7 bases match TRBD1. CDR1 is MDHEN and CDR2 is SYDVKM in the germline V gene. With 5 bases clipped from V and 4 bases from J, the junction kept 8 bases outside the gene matches. The CDR3 length is 15 residues. The CDR3, as DNA: TGTGCCAGCAGTGGTGCAGGGGGTACAGGAAACACCATATATTTT. This encodes CASSGAGGTGNTIYF.

The chain uses TRBV2 and TRBJ2-1, with a tentative D call TRBD1 (5 bases). CDR1 and CDR2 from the germline V gene are SNHLY and FYNNEI. With 2 bases removed from V and 9 bases from J, the gap between germline ends came to 11 bases. This CDR3 spans 13 amino acids. CDR3 loop: CASSERQRGEQFF. In DNA, the CDR3 is TGTGCCAGCAGTGAACGTCAAAGGGGTGAGCAGTTCTTC.